Each of the 28 T cell receptor beta chains below was sequenced from the same sample in a study of blood T cells in healthy people across ages. Primers used in a second PCR of roughly 6 to 11 cycles were a sample-barcoded 5' primer and a J-beta primer mix. TCRdb recomputed calls from the 5' RACE reads with MiXCR, one row per CDR3 protein. The sample lists 1.5 million to 2 million distinct CDR3 sequences, 40% to 55% occurring once. Sequenced material: blood. These receptors were taken from a middle-aged woman in good health.

The chain recombines TRBV10-2 with TRBJ2-7; 11 bases align to TRBD2. V gave up 2 bases and J gave up 5 bases; unmatched junction bases: 8. CDR1 is WSHSY, CDR2 SAAADI, per germline. The CDR3 has 16 amino acids. CDR3 nucleotide sequence: TGCGCCAGCAGTGAGACTAGCGGGGGTCCCATGGACGAGCAGTACTTC. Protein: CASSETSGGPMDEQYF.

The chain carries TRBV28 and TRBJ2-1; 9 bases are shared with TRBD1. This CDR3 spans 16 amino acids. V shed 4 bases and J 2 bases; nucleotides not matched to a gene: 6. CDR1 is MDHEN, CDR2 SYDVKM, per germline. In DNA form, the CDR3 reads TGTGCCAGCAGTTCTACCGGGACAGGGCCCTACAATGAGCAGTTCTTC. It codes for CASSSTGTGPYNEQFF.

V and J are TRBV20-1 and TRBJ2-3; D is ambiguous. Trimming pared 0 bases from V and 6 bases from J, leaving 7 bases between. This CDR3 is 12 amino acids long. Germline assignment: CDR1 DFQATT and CDR2 SNEGSKA (reference sequence). The CDR3 nucleotides read TGCAGTGCTAGAGATGCCGCGGATACGCAGTATTTT. Its translation is CSARDAADTQYF.

This clonotype was counted only a few times. This chain links TRBV4-3 with TRBJ2-3; D unresolved. Trimming took 5 bases from V and 4 from J, leaving 13 bases between them. Germline V gene sequence: CDR1 LGHNA, CDR2 YSLEER. This CDR3 contains 14 residues. CDR3 sequence: CASSRTTLSDTQYF. In DNA, the CDR3 is TGCGCCAGCAGCAGAACCACGCTTTCAGATACGCAGTATTTT.

This clonotype was picked up a small number of times. V is TRBV24-1 and J is TRBJ2-3, with D unclear. Germline values: CDR1 KGHDR, CDR2 SFDVKD. The CDR3 contains 11 residues. Trimming cost V 5 bases and J 6 bases, with 5 bases left between them. The chain's CDR3 is CATSGSDTQYF. CDR3 coding DNA: TGTGCCACCAGTGGGTCGGATACGCAGTATTTT.

The rearrangement joins TRBV7-8 to TRBJ2-2; TRBD1 aligns across 10 bases. V dropped 7 bases and J dropped 4; count of bases not matched to a gene: 9. Germline V gene data show CDR1 as SGHVS and CDR2 as FQNEAQ. There are 16 residues in the CDR3. CDR3 in amino acids: CASNRQGARGTGELFF. CDR3 coding DNA: TGTGCCAGCAATCGACAGGGGGCGCGGGGCACCGGGGAGCTGTTTTTT.

The sample holds one count of this clonotype. The CDR3 loop reads CASAVYEQYF. The CDR3 region has the DNA TGTGCCAGCGCTGTCTACGAGCAGTACTTC. This chain connects TRBV6-6 to TRBJ2-7; unclear D gene. Per the germline V gene, CDR1 is MNHNY and CDR2 is SVGAGI (reference sequence). This CDR3 has 10 amino acids. The V end lost 8 bases, the J end lost 3 bases, and 5 bases lay between the germline ends.

This clonotype was picked up a small number of times. This rearrangement joins TRBV6-5 to TRBJ2-5; D uncertain. CDR3 length: 13 residues. Looked up from germline, CDR1 is MNHEY and CDR2 is SVGAGI. V was cut by 0 bases and J by 5 bases, with 7 bases left in between. Written as DNA, the CDR3 is TGTGCCAGCAGTTACTCTACTTTTGAGACCCAGTACTTC. Amino acids: CASSYSTFETQYF.

The chain is built from TRBV4-3 and TRBJ2-3; D may correspond to TRBD1 or TRBD2 (5 bases each). The germline V gene encodes CDR1 LGHNA and CDR2 YSLEER. V dropped 2 bases and J dropped 8 bases, with 14 bases sitting between them. The CDR3 is made up of 14 amino acids. The CDR3 protein is CASSQKRDPGTQYF. The CDR3 nucleotides are TGCGCCAGCAGCCAAAAACGGGACCCGGGTACGCAGTATTTT.

The V and J genes are TRBV5-1 and TRBJ2-5, with TRBD2 matching over 9 bases. The J segment lost 7 bases and the V segment lost 4 bases, leaving 14 bases of the junction unmatched. The CDR3 length is 16 residues. Germline V gene data show CDR1 as SGHRS and CDR2 as YFSETQ. In DNA form, the CDR3 reads TGCGCCAGCAGCCGGAACAGTGTAGCGGGGGAGGCGACCCAGTACTTC. Amino acids: CASSRNSVAGEATQYF.

The chain is built from TRBV5-6 and TRBJ2-7, with D perhaps TRBD1 (5 bases). The CDR3 loop spans 15 amino acids. Germline CDR1 and CDR2: SGHDT and YYEEEE. V lost 4 bases and J lost 7, with 21 bases in between. The CDR3 bases are TGTGCCAGCAGCCCCCGGGCCAGGGCATCCAATGAGCAGTACTTC. Its protein product is CASSPRARASNEQYF.

The chain uses TRBV27 and TRBJ2-1; D gene ambiguous. In germline, CDR1 is MNHEY, CDR2 SMNVEV (reference sequence). V was cut by 3 bases and J by 6 bases, with 9 bases left in between. The CDR3 extends over 13 amino acids. CDR3 loop: CASSFLPVNEQFF. The CDR3 nucleotides are TGTGCCAGCAGTTTCCTCCCGGTCAATGAGCAGTTCTTC.

The chain uses TRBV6-2 or TRBV6-3 and TRBJ1-6; TRBD1 matches 7 bases. Losses at the gene ends were 0 bases for V and 15 bases for J; bases not matched to a gene: 5. Germline V gene lookup returns CDR1 MNHEY and CDR2 SVGEGT. The CDR3 loop spans 13 amino acids. DNA of the CDR3: TGTGCCAGCAGTTACTCCGGGACAGTTATCCTCCACTTT. Its protein product is CASSYSGTVILHF.

The chain employs TRBV6-2 or TRBV6-3 and TRBJ2-2; D is unclear. CDR3 length: 12 amino acids. Trimming removed 7 bases from V and 6 bases from J, with 9 bases in between. From germline, CDR1 is MNHEY and CDR2 SVGEGT. In nucleotides, the CDR3 is TGTGCCAGCAATACGGTTGCCGGGGAGCTGTTTTTT. Protein: CASNTVAGELFF.

This clonotype came up a few times. A much larger clone is a single base away; this may be a read error. This chain uses TRBV7-9 with TRBJ2-5; 9 bases line up with TRBD2. Per germline, CDR1 SEHNR and CDR2 FQNEAQ (reference sequence). The trim removed 5 bases at V and 5 bases at J, leaving 6 bases unmatched. This CDR3 is 14 amino acids long. CDR3 coding DNA: TGTGCCAGCAGCCGAGGGACTAGCCGGGAGACCCAGTACTTC. It encodes CASSRGTSRETQYF.

Of note for this clonotype: One junction end disagrees with the germline gene, perhaps due to a read error. The V call is TRBV10-3, the J call TRBJ2-3; D gene unclear. Germline V CDR1 and CDR2: ENHRY, SYGVKD. This CDR3 has 16 amino acids. The CDR3 sequence is CATSERGSPTTDTQYF. The CDR3 DNA sequence: TGTGCCACCAGTGAGCGAGGCAGCCCGACCACAGATACGCAGTATTTT.

The chain joins TRBV20-1 to TRBJ2-1; 7 positions agree with TRBD2. The CDR3 contains 11 residues. Germline CDR1 is DFQATT and CDR2 is SNEGSKA (reference sequence). CDR3 residues: CTGGGEHEQFF. As DNA, the CDR3 is TGCACTGGGGGAGGGGAGCATGAGCAGTTCTTC.

This clonotype has just a few counts. This chain joins TRBV12-3 or TRBV12-4 and TRBJ1-2, with D unclear. With 5 bases removed from V and 4 bases from J, the gap between germline ends came to 5 bases. This CDR3 is built from 11 residues. The CDR3 sequence: CASSQFYGYTF. CDR3 in DNA: TGTGCCAGCAGTCAATTCTATGGCTACACCTTC.

This clonotype has only a few counts. The rearrangement links TRBV12-3 or TRBV12-4 to TRBJ2-3, with D perhaps matching TRBD2 (6 bases). The CDR3 runs 16 residues. Trimming took off 8 bases at V and 1 base at J, with 19 bases between the two ends. CDR3 protein: CASGSGTFSRTDTQYF. The DNA of the CDR3 is TGTGCCAGCGGATCAGGGACTTTTAGTCGCACAGATACGCAGTATTTT.

This clonotype has only one observation. The chain links TRBV12-3 or TRBV12-4 to TRBJ1-1; TRBD1 might be the D (5 bases). Between the trimmed V and J ends, which lost 10 bases and 5 bases, there was a span of 14 bases. This CDR3 has 12 residues. CDR3: CATQRGSTEAFF. The CDR3 DNA is TGTGCCACCCAGAGGGGCAGTACTGAAGCTTTCTTT.

This clonotype was counted between two and nine times. V gene TRBV29-1 combines with J gene TRBJ2-7; D is possibly TRBD2 (6 bases). Germline V CDR1 and CDR2: SQVTM, ANQGSEA. CDR3 length: 11 residues. Deletions cut 8 bases from V and 4 bases from J, with 12 bases between. CDR3 in DNA: TGCAGCTGTTTCGGGGGTTACGAGCAGTACTTC. Encoded protein: CSCFGGYEQYF.

The chain links TRBV20-1 to TRBJ1-1; D unresolved. Germline V CDR1 and CDR2: DFQATT, SNEGSKA (reference sequence). V lost 0 bases and J 2 bases, leaving 13 bases between the germline ends. This CDR3 has 15 amino acids. In DNA form, the CDR3 reads TGCAGTGCTAGAGATCCTCAGCGCGGTAACACTGAAGCTTTCTTT. Its protein product is CSARDPQRGNTEAFF.

The chain uses TRBV11-2 and TRBJ2-1; 8 nucleotides line up with TRBD2. The trim removed 3 bases at V and 2 bases at J, leaving 3 bases unmatched. Germline V gives CDR1 SGHAT, CDR2 FQNNGV. The CDR3 runs to 15 residues. The CDR3 protein is CASSFNSGAYNEQFF. CDR3 DNA: TGTGCCAGCAGCTTCAATAGCGGGGCCTACAATGAGCAGTTCTTC.

This clonotype has only a few counts. CDR3 coding DNA: TGCGCCAGCAGCCAAGATGATACCGGATCCTACGAGCAGTACTTC. This gives the protein CASSQDDTGSYEQYF. The chain recombines TRBV4-1 with TRBJ2-7; the D is unclear. From germline, CDR1 is MGHRA and CDR2 YSYEKL. The CDR3 is 15 amino acids. V lost 0 bases, J lost 1 base, and 10 bases lay in between.

The CDR3 region has the DNA TGTGCCAGCAGCTTTTTTCGATCTGAAGCTTTCTTT. Translation gives CASSFFRSEAFF. This chain joins TRBV7-3 and TRBJ1-1; D gene unclear. The CDR3 is 12 amino acids. V was clipped by 3 bases and J by 6 bases, with 8 bases between them. Germline-derived CDR1 and CDR2 are SGHTA and FQGTGA.

The chain carries TRBV24-1 and TRBJ2-5; no definite D call. Germline loops: CDR1 KGHDR, CDR2 SFDVKD. V lost 5 bases, J lost 5 bases, and 11 bases lay in between. The length of the CDR3 is 13 residues. CDR3 in DNA: TGTGCCACCAGTGCCCTAACTACGGAGACCCAGTACTTC. Translation gives CATSALTTETQYF.

Of note for this clonotype: One end of the junction does not line up with germline, which may come from a read error. The chain combines TRBV4-2 with TRBJ1-2, with 12 bases fitting TRBD1. In germline, CDR1 is LGHNA, CDR2 YNFKEQ. The CDR3 is 16 residues long. CDR3 amino acids: CASSQAGTGGGYDYTF. The CDR3 region has the DNA TGTGCCAGCAGCCAGGCCGGGACAGGGGGCGGCTATGACTACACCTTC.

This rearrangement joins TRBV7-3 to TRBJ2-1; 7 bases are shared with TRBD1. The J call may be mistaken, given a closer DNA end match to TRBJ2-7. The CDR3 covers 16 residues. CDR1 and CDR2 from the germline V gene are SGHTA and FQGTGA. DNA of the CDR3: TGTGCCAGCAGGACCTTGGGACAGAGCTCCTACAATGAGCAGTACTTC. This gives the protein CASRTLGQSSYNEQYF.